This entry lists 30 T cell receptor beta chains sequenced from one sample in a study of T cells in Graves' hyperthyroidism and ophthalmopathy. RNA transcripts gave rise to amplified TCR beta CDR3 regions. The HTBI primer set served for first-round RT-PCR of the TCR CDR3. TCRdb re-called the multiplex PCR reads with MiXCR, one entry per CDR3 protein. Seen here are some 510,000 distinct CDR3 sequences, around 42% observed once, and the top ten hold roughly 8.2%. The specimen was peripheral blood or thyroid tissue (not recorded which). These receptors all stem from a woman between 18 and 30 years old with Graves' hyperthyroidism.

V and J are TRBV12-3 or TRBV12-4 and TRBJ2-5; 9 bases map to TRBD2. CDR3 size: 14 residues. Losses at the gene ends were 6 bases for V and 3 bases for J; bases not matched to a gene: 5. The CDR3 coding sequence is TGTGCCAGCAGCCGCCGGACTAGCGAAGAGACCCAGTACTTC. Protein product: CASSRRTSEETQYF.

This clonotype occurred many times. The rearrangement links TRBV20-1 to TRBJ2-5; D is undetermined. The germline CDR1 and CDR2 sequences are DFQATT and SNEGSKA (reference sequence). The CDR3 is 12 residues long. Between the trimmed V and J ends, which lost 3 bases and 2 bases, there was a span of 7 bases. In DNA, the CDR3 is TGCAGTGCTAGGAGCCAACAAGAGACCCAGTACTTC. Translation gives CSARSQQETQYF.

This clonotype has just a few counts. This rearrangement joins TRBV7-8 to TRBJ1-5, with TRBD1 matching over 8 bases. CDR1 is SGHVS and CDR2 is FQNEAQ in the germline V gene. There are 15 residues in the CDR3. Trimming took 5 bases from V and 0 from J; bases not matched to a gene: 3. The CDR3 DNA reads as TGTGCCAGCAGCCCGGACAGGGATAGCAATCAGCCCCAGCATTTT. The encoded protein is CASSPDRDSNQPQHF.

The sample holds a few counts of this clonotype. The rearrangement joins TRBV7-9 to TRBJ1-6; the D gene is possibly TRBD1 (6 bases). V gave up 8 bases and J gave up 8 bases, with 16 bases separating them. Per germline, CDR1 SEHNR and CDR2 FQNEAQ (reference sequence). The CDR3 sequence is 14 residues long. The CDR3 DNA sequence: TGTGCCAGCTCACCAGTCAGGGGTGATTCACCCCTCCACTTT. Its protein is CASSPVRGDSPLHF.

There are many counts of this clonotype. The chain combines TRBV29-1 with TRBJ1-5, with a tentative D call TRBD1 (6 bases). The CDR3 has 13 residues. The V gene's germline CDR1 is SQVTM and CDR2 ANQGSEA. V lost 6 bases, J lost 3 bases, and 12 bases lay in between. The CDR3 DNA reads TGCAGCGTCGGGGGGCACCCCAATCAGCCCCAGCATTTT. Encoded protein: CSVGGHPNQPQHF.

This clonotype was counted a few times. The rearrangement uses TRBV11-1 and TRBJ1-2, with 9 bases matching TRBD1. With 5 bases clipped from V and 8 bases from J, the junction kept 9 bases outside the gene matches. This CDR3 has 14 residues. Germline V gene data show CDR1 as SGHAT and CDR2 as FQDESV (reference sequence). Here the CDR3 reads CASSAITGGGGYTF. The DNA for the CDR3 is TGTGCCAGCAGCGCCATAACAGGGGGCGGAGGCTACACCTTC.

This clonotype was seen many times. The rearrangement joins TRBV2 to TRBJ1-5, with unresolved D. CDR3 length: 13 amino acids. Germline V lookup: CDR1 SNHLY, CDR2 FYNNEI. Between the trimmed V and J ends, which lost 0 bases and 6 bases, there was a span of 6 bases. CDR3 DNA sequence: TGTGCCAGCAGTGAAGCTCGGGGTCAGCCCCAGCATTTT. Its protein is CASSEARGQPQHF.

A few counts support this clonotype. This chain links TRBV20-1 with TRBJ1-2; 8 nucleotides agree with TRBD1. This CDR3 spans 12 amino acids. The V gene's germline CDR1 is DFQATT and CDR2 SNEGSKA (reference sequence). V shed 3 bases and J 6 bases; nucleotides not matched to a gene: 3. In DNA, the CDR3 is TGCAGTGCTAGCCAGGGGGCTAATGGCTACACCTTC. Residues: CSASQGANGYTF.

A word on this clonotype: The junction does not match germline at one end; this may be a read error. V is TRBV25-1 and J is TRBJ1-2; D not certain. From germline, CDR1 is MGHDK and CDR2 SYGVNS. This CDR3 is 13 amino acids long. CDR3 loop: CTSSATTGYGYTF. The CDR3 DNA reads as TGTACCAGCAGTGCTACGACGGGCTATGGCTACACCTTC.

This clonotype came up many times. Germline and junction disagree at one end, which may indicate a read error. V and J are TRBV7-2 and TRBJ2-7; D may correspond to TRBD1 or TRBD2 (6 bases each). CDR1 and CDR2 from the germline V gene are SGHTA and FQGNSA. The CDR3 is made up of 12 amino acids. Here the CDR3 DNA reads TGTGCCAGCAGCTTAGGAGGGGGGACACCCGATTTC. Amino acid sequence: CASSLGGGTPDF.

This chain uses TRBV20-1 with TRBJ1-1; weak D call: TRBD1 (5 bases). V lost 1 base to trimming and J lost 0 bases, with 9 bases between them. The CDR3 runs to 14 residues. CDR1 DFQATT and CDR2 SNEGSKA come from the germline V gene (reference sequence). For the CDR3, the DNA is TGCAGTGCTAGAGGGGGCCTATTGAACACTGAAGCTTTCTTT. This codes for CSARGGLLNTEAFF.

The CDR3, as DNA: TGTGCCAGCAGCTTGGAACCGGCAGGGCTAAGCGGCTACACCTTC. Amino acid sequence: CASSLEPAGLSGYTF. The chain carries TRBV25-1 and TRBJ1-2, with D possibly matching TRBD1 (5 bases). CDR3 length: 15 residues. The V end was cut by 6 bases, the J end by 8 bases, with 22 bases between. CDR1 is MGHDK and CDR2 is SYGVNS in the germline V gene.

The rearrangement joins TRBV19 to TRBJ1-6; a possible D gene is TRBD1 (5 bases). Germline lookup yields CDR1 LNHDA and CDR2 SQIVND (reference sequence). This CDR3 has 15 residues. Trimming pared 6 bases from V and 9 bases from J, leaving 18 bases between. The CDR3 region has the DNA TGTGCCAGTAGAGAGGCCAAGTCCGGGGGTTCACCCCTCCACTTT. Translation: CASREAKSGGSPLHF.

The chain combines TRBV25-1 with TRBJ2-7; 7 nucleotides agree with TRBD1. Germline V gene data show CDR1 as MGHDK and CDR2 as SYGVNS. The V and J ends lost 8 bases and 3 bases, in that order; junction bases with no gene match: 7. The CDR3 length is 13 residues. CDR3 bases: TGTGCCAGCTTAGAGGGACAGAACTACGAGCAGTACTTC. Its translation: CASLEGQNYEQYF.

Points on this clonotype: This CDR3 fails to terminate in the conserved phenylalanine or tryptophan, so it likely reflects a read error. The V and J genes are TRBV29-1 and TRBJ2-7; 10 positions agree with TRBD2. Germline CDR1 reads SQVTM; CDR2 reads ANQGSEA. This CDR3 is 13 amino acids long. V lost 8 bases, J lost 7 bases, and 11 bases stayed unmatched. The CDR3 DNA reads TGCAGCTTTTCTAGCGGGGGTTCTGGGGAGCAGTACCTC. This encodes CSFSSGGSGEQYL.

This clonotype occurred many times. The J gene is TRBJ1-1, the V gene TRBV15; tentative D call: TRBD1 (5 bases). CDR1 and CDR2 (germline): LNHNV, YYDKDF (reference sequence). Trimming left V 1 base short and J 6 bases short, with 15 bases between. The CDR3 totals 15 residues. The DNA of the CDR3 is TGTGCCACCAGCAGAGCGGGACGGCCCAGCCCTGAAGCTTTCTTT. Translation: CATSRAGRPSPEAFF.

The sample holds many counts of this clonotype. The J gene is TRBJ2-5, the V gene TRBV7-9; TRBD2 matches 9 bases. Germline trimming cut 5 bases from V and 5 bases from J; bases unmatched to any gene: 9. Germline lookup yields CDR1 SEHNR and CDR2 FQNEAQ (reference sequence). The CDR3 consists of 15 residues. CDR3 sequence (DNA): TGTGCCAGCAGCCTTAGCGGGAGCGTGATGGAGACCCAGTACTTC. This sequence encodes CASSLSGSVMETQYF.

J is TRBJ1-1 and V is TRBV9; D unclear. The germline V gene encodes CDR1 SGDLS and CDR2 YYNGEE. The CDR3 runs to 15 residues. V was trimmed by 0 bases and J by 2 bases, leaving 11 bases between them. The CDR3 coding sequence is TGTGCCAGCAGCGTAGAGGGTAGGGCAAACACTGAAGCTTTCTTT. This encodes CASSVEGRANTEAFF.

V is TRBV7-3 and J is TRBJ1-2; D gene unclear. The CDR3 has 13 amino acids. V was clipped by 3 bases and J by 4 bases, with 9 bases between them. Germline CDR1 SGHTA, CDR2 FQGTGA. This chain's CDR3 is CASSFPESYGYTF. CDR3 DNA sequence: TGTGCCAGCAGCTTCCCAGAGAGCTATGGCTACACCTTC.

Regarding this clonotype: Compared with germline, one end of the junction differs, possibly owing to a read error. V usage is TRBV25-1 and J usage is TRBJ1-4, with a weak D call TRBD1 (5 bases). Germline lookup yields CDR1 MGHDK and CDR2 SYGVNS. This CDR3 is built from 15 residues. In nucleotides, the CDR3 is TGTGCCAGTAGTGTTGAGTACGGGGCGCGAGAAAAACTGTTTTTT. Its translation: CASSVEYGAREKLFF.

In its sample, this clonotype was seen a few times. This rearrangement joins TRBV11-1 to TRBJ1-3; D remains ambiguous. Between the trimmed V and J ends, which lost 5 bases and 1 base, there was a span of 12 bases. The CDR3 extends over 15 amino acids. CDR1 is SGHAT, CDR2 FQDESV, per germline (reference sequence). The CDR3 reads CASSLWSFSGNTIYF. The CDR3 DNA sequence: TGTGCCAGCAGCCTGTGGTCCTTTTCTGGAAACACCATATATTTT.

This clonotype was counted a single time. This rearrangement joins TRBV2 to TRBJ2-5, with 7 bases fitting TRBD2. The CDR3 sequence is 15 residues long. Germline assignment: CDR1 SNHLY and CDR2 FYNNEI. The V segment lost 3 bases and the J segment 11 bases; nucleotides outside the gene matches: 15. The CDR3 bases are TGTGCCAGCAGTGAGCCTAGCGGAGCTGGCGATGAGCAGTACTTC. Encoded protein: CASSEPSGAGDEQYF.

The sample holds a few counts of this clonotype. This rearrangement joins TRBV2 to TRBJ2-3, with D uncertain. The CDR3 is 16 amino acids. With 2 bases removed from V and 0 bases from J, the gap between germline ends came to 12 bases. The germline gives CDR1 SNHLY, CDR2 FYNNEI. The CDR3 spells CASSEWAGLSTDTQYF. DNA for the CDR3: TGTGCCAGCAGTGAATGGGCAGGTCTAAGCACAGATACGCAGTATTTT.

Details on this clonotype: One junction end disagrees with the germline gene, perhaps due to a read error. The chain employs TRBV7-2 and TRBJ2-7; maybe TRBD2 (6 bases). The germline V gene has CDR1 SGHTA and CDR2 FQGNSA. The CDR3 runs to 14 residues. In nucleotides, the CDR3 is TGTGCCAGCAGCTCCCGGGACTCTACCTACGAGCAGCACTTC. As protein: CASSSRDSTYEQHF.

This clonotype was detected once. V usage is TRBV11-1 and J usage is TRBJ2-5; 9 nucleotides agree with TRBD2. Germline V CDR1 and CDR2: SGHAT, FQDESV (reference sequence). The V and J ends lost 0 bases and 4 bases, in that order; junction bases with no gene match: 6. There are 16 residues in the CDR3. For the CDR3, the DNA is TGTGCCAGCAGCTTAGCAATTAGCGGGAGTGGAGAGACCCAGTACTTC. It is translated as CASSLAISGSGETQYF.

A remark on this clonotype: A read error is possible here, since a much larger clone lies one base away. The gene calls are TRBV20-1 and TRBJ1-5, with 7 bases matching TRBD1. V lost 4 bases and J lost 4; bases outside the gene matches: 10. Germline V lookup: CDR1 DFQATT, CDR2 SNEGSKA (reference sequence). The CDR3 runs 15 residues. The CDR3, as DNA: TGCAGTGCTATACCAAGGGGGCTCGGGAATCAGCCCCAGCATTTT. It specifies CSAIPRGLGNQPQHF.

V usage is TRBV7-9 and J usage is TRBJ1-1, with TRBD1 identical over 8 bases. The CDR3 is 17 amino acids. Germline-derived CDR1 and CDR2 are SEHNR and FQNEAQ (reference sequence). V trimming: 4 bases; J trimming: 0 bases; junction bases outside the gene matches: 10. CDR3 in amino acids: CASSSSGTGLMNTEAFF. Here the CDR3 DNA reads TGTGCCAGCAGCTCCTCCGGGACAGGACTCATGAACACTGAAGCTTTCTTT.

The chain links TRBV9 to TRBJ1-2, with D hard to call. This CDR3 comprises 11 residues. The V gene lost 0 bases and the J gene lost 7 bases, with 4 bases spanning the gap. The germline gives CDR1 SGDLS, CDR2 YYNGEE. CDR3 amino acids: CASSVGAGYTF. The CDR3 region has the DNA TGTGCCAGCAGCGTAGGGGCTGGCTACACCTTC. Together with reference TRBV9 and TRBJ1-2, the CDR3 gives the full variable domain: DSGVTQTPKHLITATGQRVTLRCSPRSGDLSVYWYQQSLDQGLQFLIQYYNGEERAKGNILERFSAQQFPDLHSELNLSSLELGDSALYFCASSVGAGYTFGSGTRLTVV.

This clonotype was found many times. V and J are TRBV5-4 and TRBJ1-1, with D tentatively TRBD1 (6 bases). Germline V lookup: CDR1 SGHNT, CDR2 YYREEE (reference sequence). This CDR3 region has 12 residues. V shed 3 bases and J shed 6 bases, with 9 bases lying between them. CDR3 bases: TGTGCCAGCAGCTGGGGGGGGCCTGAAGCTTTCTTT. It encodes CASSWGGPEAFF.

V is TRBV20-1 and J is TRBJ2-7; possibly TRBD1 or TRBD2 for D (5 bases each). The CDR3 extends over 15 amino acids. Germline CDR1 DFQATT, CDR2 SNEGSKA (reference sequence). V lost 1 base and J lost 6, with 19 bases in between. CDR3 in amino acids: CSARGQSGSMGEQYF. For the CDR3, the DNA is TGCAGTGCTAGAGGTCAATCAGGGAGTATGGGCGAGCAGTACTTC.